This T cell receptor (beta chain) was recovered during a study of T cell responses to AZD1222 COVID-19 vaccine (dated by TCRdb to the early 2020s). For context, the study as a whole: AZD1222 recipients with second doses at about 4 weeks or about 12 weeks were pooled, because spike-specific TCR depth and breadth did not differ between schedules. Trial participants were enrolled into age subgroups of 18-55, 56-69 and 70-plus years, which contained around 140, 26 and 57 TCR-sequenced participants, respectively. A total of 233 trial participants underwent TCR sequencing, of whom 200 to 220 had received two doses of AZD1222 and 26 had received two doses of the MenACWY control vaccine. Beyond this particular receptor, the publication reports: Vaccine-associated CD4 TCRs spanned the whole spike protein, with dominant responses in regions 160-218 and 743-854. In the small 56-69-year group, the increase in depth fell short of significance, most likely because of low power. Because no samples from the day 14 peak response were available, repertoires could be characterized only after the peak T cell response. Participants were mostly white British, with more females than males. The authors suggested clonal diversity may have been underestimated. After two AZD1222 doses, spike-specific TCR breadth and depth were significantly higher than at day 0 and than in MenACWY recipients. Epitopes outside the regions mutated in the B.1.351 and B.1.1.7 variants were reportedly recognized by nearly half of the unique spike-specific TCRs. Only a handful of AZD1222 recipients were SARS-CoV-2 seropositive at baseline, limiting conclusions about previously exposed vaccinees.

The CDR3 regions of human TCRbeta chains were analyzed by immunosequencing. In the source study's methods: TCRs in the repertoires were compared against a reference library of SARS-CoV-2-specific TCRs that had been generated with the MIRA antigen-specificity platform. Breadth was defined as the fraction of unique TCRs that were SARS-CoV-2-associated, and depth was defined as the fraction of total T cells that were SARS-CoV-2-associated. Each spike-specific TCR was assigned to its reactive spike region and to a CD4 or CD8 class using the MIRA data. Log10-transformed breadth and depth values were compared by one-way ANOVA with Sidak's multiple comparisons tests. This immuneACCESS table, as held by TCRdb, lists in-frame sequences with V and J called but not all clones. Of the missing ones, under half trace to an unresolved V gene in checked studies; the others have no known cause. V and J calls and clone size follow that table, whereas D and trimming were derived from the DNA. The sample table contains some 180,000 clones; only one count was recorded for approximately 92% of them. 8% to 13% of the sample is held by the ten biggest clonotypes.

The intended sense of this specimen's time point label: baseline before first vaccination. Samples from vaccinated people were obtained from the UK trials COV001 and COV002, which included a single-blind randomized controlled phase 2/3 trial of AZD1222 (ChAdOx1 nCoV-19) in healthy adults. For TCRbeta chain sequencing, PBMC samples from trial participants were taken at day 0 and at day 28 after the second dose. V lost 3 bases and J lost 8 bases; the stretch between them is 11 bases long. CDR1 and CDR2 (SQVTM, ANQGSEA) derive from the germline V gene. From the cysteine through the phenylalanine, the CDR3 covers 12 amino acids. Solely the CDR3 DNA is kept, with 36 bases framed from the first base. The count of this clone is one. Which antigen it targets is not known. The input lacks base qualities; no much larger clone sits a single base away.

The TCR sequence derives from an adult in good health. Recombination connected TRBV29-1 to TRBJ2-1; perhaps TRBD1 is the D gene, with 6 bases matching. The input for sequencing was peripheral blood, taken on day 0 of AZD1222 vaccination. The nucleotide sequence reads as follows: TGCAGCGTTGAGGGATACAGGGATGAGCAGTTCTTC. Its product reads: CSVEGYRDEQFF.